The 30 T cell receptor beta chains below all came from one sample that was sequenced in a study of shared clonotypes between healthy human individuals. CD45RO-negative, CCR7-selected cells formed the naive CD8 fraction, which excluded terminally differentiated effector memory CD45RA+ cells. Clones were read by immunoSEQ multiplex PCR, and TCRdb kept only the in-frame ones, dropping some. The sample shows 2 million or so clones, less than 95% of them seen only once. Sequencing input: naive CD8+ T cells sorted from blood. These receptors came from a man younger than 35 in good health.

This sequence joins TRBV27 and TRBJ2-2, with 8 bases identical to TRBD2. V dropped 5 bases and J dropped 8; count of bases not matched to a gene: 4. This CDR3 spans 13 amino acids. CDR1 is MNHEY, CDR2 SMNVEV, per germline (reference sequence). This CDR3 is CASSLLAGGELFF. DNA of the CDR3: TGTGCCAGCAGTCTCTTAGCGGGAGGGGAGCTGTTTTTT.

This sequence joins TRBV4-1 and TRBJ2-7; TRBD1 is a possible D gene (6 bases). CDR3 size: 17 residues. Per germline, CDR1 MGHRA and CDR2 YSYEKL. Trimming took 4 bases from V and 1 from J, leaving 20 bases between them. CDR3 nucleotides: TGCGCCAGCAGCCTCTCCCCGGGACACTCCCTTTCCTACGAGCAGTACTTC. It encodes CASSLSPGHSLSYEQYF.

This chain uses TRBV30 with TRBJ1-1; D uncertain. Per germline, CDR1 GTSNPN and CDR2 SVGIG (reference sequence). There are 12 residues in the CDR3. The V and J ends lost 5 bases and 4 bases respectively, with 11 bases between them. DNA of the CDR3: TGTGCCTGGGACACCGAAGGCACTGAAGCTTTCTTT. This sequence encodes CAWDTEGTEAFF.

This sequence joins TRBV27 and TRBJ2-7; 8 nucleotides agree with TRBD1. CDR1 MNHEY and CDR2 SMNVEV come from the germline V gene (reference sequence). Germline trimming cut 3 bases from V and 3 bases from J; bases unmatched to any gene: 10. The CDR3 covers 16 residues. Here the CDR3 reads CASSFSKGQEDYEQYF. In DNA, the CDR3 is TGTGCCAGCAGTTTTTCCAAGGGACAGGAGGACTACGAGCAGTACTTC.

This clone appeared once. The chain employs TRBV9 and TRBJ2-7; no firm D call. The germline V gene encodes CDR1 SGDLS and CDR2 YYNGEE. V was shortened by 0 bases and J by 3 bases, with 10 bases between the two germline ends. The CDR3 has 14 amino acids. Written as DNA, the CDR3 is TGTGCCAGCAGCGTAGAACACGGCAGCTACGAGCAGTACTTC. Translation gives CASSVEHGSYEQYF.

This chain connects TRBV6-1 to TRBJ2-1; 11 nucleotides agree with TRBD2. Germline V gene data show CDR1 as MNHNS and CDR2 as SASEGT. The V gene end was trimmed by 4 bases and the J gene end by 8 bases; junction bases not matched to a gene: 10. This CDR3 region has 16 residues. The CDR3 nucleotides read TGTGCCAGCAGTGGTCGACTAGCGGGAATTGTGGATGAGCAGTTCTTC. It encodes CASSGRLAGIVDEQFF.

CDR3 loop: CASSSGTGTPGETQYF. In nucleotides, the CDR3 is TGTGCCAGCAGTTCCGGGACAGGGACACCGGGAGAGACCCAGTACTTC. The chain combines TRBV11-2 with TRBJ2-5, with 9 bases matching TRBD1. The CDR3 has 16 amino acids. From germline, CDR1 is SGHAT and CDR2 FQNNGV. Germline trimming cut 6 bases from V and 4 bases from J; bases unmatched to any gene: 12. The variable domain in full, completed from reference TRBV11-2 and TRBJ2-5, reads EAGVAQSPRYKIIEKRQSVAFWCNPISGHATLYWYQQILGQGPKLLIQFQNNGVVDDSQLPKDRFSAERLKGVDSTLKIQPAKLEDSAVYLCASSSGTGTPGETQYFGPGTRLLVL.

The chain joins TRBV18 to TRBJ2-1, with TRBD1 as a possible D gene (6 bases). The V gene's germline CDR1 is KGHSH and CDR2 LQKENI. The CDR3 covers 14 residues. Trimming cost V 3 bases and J 6 bases, with 12 bases left between them. The DNA for the CDR3 is TGTGCCAGCTCACCCCCGGACAGTATCAATGAGCAGTTCTTC. Translating gives CASSPPDSINEQFF. The complete variable domain, with remaining parts taken from reference TRBV18 and TRBJ2-1, reads NAGVMQNPRHLVRRRGQEARLRCSPMKGHSHVYWYRQLPEEGLKFMVYLQKENIIDESGMPKERFSAEFPKEGPSILRIQQVVRGDSAAYFCASSPPDSINEQFFGPGTRLTVL.

About this clone: The sample holds other DNA sequences that translate to the same CDR3. This chain connects TRBV30 to TRBJ2-7, with unresolved D. The CDR3 totals 11 residues. V was shortened by 1 base and J by 3 bases, with 4 bases between the two germline ends. Germline V gives CDR1 GTSNPN, CDR2 SVGIG (reference sequence). As DNA, the CDR3 is TGTGCCTGGAGTGGGAGCTACGAGCAGTACTTC. Encoded protein: CAWSGSYEQYF. Full variable domain (missing parts from reference TRBV30 and TRBJ2-7): SQTIHQWPATLVQPVGSPLSLECTVEGTSNPNLYWYRQAAGRGLQLLFYSVGIGQISSEVPQNLSASRPQDRQFILSSKKLLLSDSGFYLCAWSGSYEQYFGPGTRLTVT.

The CDR3 loop is CASSVTMESHSPLHF. The CDR3 nucleotides are TGTGCCAGCAGCGTCACCATGGAAAGCCATTCACCCCTCCACTTT. This rearrangement joins TRBV11-2 to TRBJ1-6; D unclear. V was clipped by 5 bases and J by 8 bases, with 16 bases between them. Germline V gene sequence: CDR1 SGHAT, CDR2 FQNNGV. The CDR3 has 15 residues.

This clone showed up just a few times. The chain couples TRBV5-6 to TRBJ2-7, with TRBD1 matching 9 bases. Germline V gene lookup returns CDR1 SGHDT and CDR2 YYEEEE. V dropped 4 bases and J dropped 3; count of bases not matched to a gene: 8. CDR3 length: 15 residues. The CDR3 loop is CASSLGQGPLYEQYF. The CDR3 region has the DNA TGTGCCAGCAGCCTTGGACAGGGGCCCCTCTACGAGCAGTACTTC.

This chain connects TRBV6-5 to TRBJ1-3; D uncertain. Germline V CDR1 and CDR2: MNHEY, SVGAGI. Trimming cost V 0 bases and J 3 bases, with 9 bases left between them. CDR3 length equals 15 residues. The chain's CDR3 is CASSYSAGVGNTIYF. In DNA form, the CDR3 reads TGTGCCAGCAGTTACTCGGCGGGCGTTGGAAACACCATATATTTT.

The chain is built from TRBV4-1 and TRBJ1-1; D is perhaps TRBD1 (5 bases). Germline CDR1 is MGHRA and CDR2 is YSYEKL. Trimming removed 1 base at V and 1 base at J, with 13 bases between. CDR3 size: 16 residues. The CDR3 sequence: CASSQVVTGANTEAFF. CDR3 sequence (DNA): TGCGCCAGCAGCCAAGTCGTAACCGGGGCGAACACTGAAGCTTTCTTT.

V and J are TRBV5-6 and TRBJ2-7; possibly TRBD1 for D (6 bases). The ends were cut back, 4 bases at V and 2 bases at J, with 13 bases in the middle. The CDR3 loop spans 14 amino acids. The germline CDR1 and CDR2 sequences are SGHDT and YYEEEE. This CDR3 reads CASSSLQGTYEQYF. The CDR3 DNA sequence: TGTGCCAGCAGCAGTTTACAGGGTACCTACGAGCAGTACTTC.

This clone was counted a single time. The rearrangement joins TRBV7-9 to TRBJ2-5; no clear D. The end of the DNA fits TRBJ2-7 better, so the J call may be wrong. The germline V gene has CDR1 SEHNR and CDR2 FQNEAQ (reference sequence). The CDR3 consists of 14 residues. The chain's CDR3 is CASSLFFEDDEQYF. As DNA, the CDR3 is TGTGCCAGCAGCTTATTTTTTGAGGACGACGAGCAGTACTTC.

The CDR3: CASSLMTGSADTQYF. The CDR3 DNA is TGTGCCAGCAGCCTTATGACAGGGTCAGCCGATACGCAGTATTTT. V usage is TRBV7-8 and J usage is TRBJ2-3; 7 bases match TRBD1. This CDR3 has 15 residues. The germline CDR1 and CDR2 sequences are SGHVS and FQNEAQ. The V segment lost 5 bases and the J segment 6 bases; nucleotides outside the gene matches: 11. Combining the CDR3 with reference TRBV7-8 and TRBJ2-3 gives the whole variable domain GAGVSQSPRYKVAKRGQDVALRCDPISGHVSLFWYQQALGQGPEFLTYFQNEAQLDKSGLPSDRFFAERPEGSVSTLKIQRTQQEDSAVYLCASSLMTGSADTQYFGPGTRLTVL.

The chain joins TRBV7-6 to TRBJ2-7; no definite D call. The CDR3 has 16 residues. The germline gives CDR1 SGHVS, CDR2 FNYEAQ. V gave up 4 bases and J gave up 6 bases, with 22 bases separating them. DNA for the CDR3: TGTGCCAGCAGCTCCGTCATTGGTATCAGCCCTCCCGAGCAGTACTTC. Its protein is CASSSVIGISPPEQYF. Full variable domain (remainder filled in from reference TRBV7-6 and TRBJ2-7): GAGVSQSPRYKVTKRGQDVALRCDPISGHVSLYWYRQALGQGPEFLTYFNYEAQQDKSGLPNDRFSAERPEGSISTLTIQRTEQRDSAMYRCASSSVIGISPPEQYFGPGTRLTVT.

The chain is built from TRBV28 and TRBJ1-5; 8 nucleotides agree with TRBD1. The germline gives CDR1 MDHEN, CDR2 SYDVKM. V lost 5 bases, J lost 5 bases, and 20 bases stayed unmatched. CDR3 length: 19 amino acids. DNA of the CDR3: TGTGCCAGCAGTAGTCGGACAGGGAGTTCATATAAAGGGGATCAGCCCCAGCATTTT. Its protein is CASSSRTGSSYKGDQPQHF.

The CDR3 DNA sequence: TGTGCTAGTGGTTTGGCGGGGAATCAGCCCCAGCATTTT. As protein: CASGLAGNQPQHF. The genes are TRBV12-5 and TRBJ1-5, with D unresolved. Trimming removed 1 base from V and 4 bases from J, with 5 bases in between. This CDR3 is built from 13 residues. CDR1 and CDR2 from the germline V gene are LGHNT and FRNRAP.

A word on this clone: The sample has other DNA sequences that encode this CDR3 too. The chain links TRBV30 to TRBJ1-1; D is unresolved. CDR1 and CDR2 from the germline V gene are GTSNPN and SVGIG (reference sequence). V shed 0 bases and J shed 4 bases, with 9 bases lying between them. CDR3 length: 13 amino acids. CDR3 protein: CAWSVDEGTEAFF. The DNA for the CDR3 is TGTGCCTGGAGTGTGGACGAGGGCACTGAAGCTTTCTTT.

The genes are TRBV5-4 and TRBJ2-1, with TRBD1 as a possible D gene (5 bases). Trimming pared 2 bases from V and 7 bases from J, leaving 13 bases between. Germline CDR1 is SGHNT and CDR2 is YYREEE (reference sequence). CDR3 length equals 14 residues. In DNA form, the CDR3 reads TGTGCCAGCAGCTTAGGAACAGGAGCGAATGAGCAGTTCTTC. As protein: CASSLGTGANEQFF. The full variable domain, rest sourced from reference TRBV5-4 and TRBJ2-1, is ETGVTQSPTHLIKTRGQQVTLRCSSQSGHNTVSWYQQALGQGPQFIFQYYREEENGRGNFPPRFSGLQFPNYSSELNVNALELDDSALYLCASSLGTGANEQFFGPGTRLTVL.

CDR3 amino acids: CASSYSAGRETQYF. The CDR3 DNA is TGTGCCAGCAGTTACTCTGCAGGGAGGGAGACCCAGTACTTC. The chain links TRBV6-5 to TRBJ2-5; maybe TRBD2 (6 bases). Germline V gene lookup returns CDR1 MNHEY and CDR2 SVGAGI. V lost 0 bases, J lost 5 bases, and 10 bases lay in between. The CDR3 is 14 amino acids.

This chain links TRBV4-3 with TRBJ2-7, with D perhaps TRBD1 or TRBD2 (7 bases each). The CDR3 contains 16 residues. The V gene's germline CDR1 is LGHNA and CDR2 YSLEER. Trimming took off 1 base at V and 2 bases at J, with 15 bases between the two ends. The chain's CDR3 is CASSQGEGQNPYEQYF. CDR3 DNA: TGCGCCAGCAGCCAAGGGGAGGGACAGAATCCCTACGAGCAGTACTTC.

This clone was recorded only once. The V gene is TRBV6-1, the J gene TRBJ2-7; TRBD2 agrees at 11 bases. Per germline, CDR1 MNHNS and CDR2 SASEGT. Trimming removed 1 base from V and 5 bases from J; junction bases left unmatched: 4. The CDR3 extends over 15 amino acids. The CDR3: CASSEGLAGNDEQYF. CDR3 in DNA: TGTGCCAGCAGTGAAGGACTAGCGGGAAATGACGAGCAGTACTTC.

The V call is TRBV5-4, the J call TRBJ2-7; 9 bases fit TRBD2. The CDR3 sequence is 18 residues long. The junction had 13 bases not matched to a gene; V was cut back by 0 bases and J by 3 bases. CDR1 and CDR2 from the germline V gene are SGHNT and YYREEE (reference sequence). The CDR3 reads CASSLVTSGPWGVYEQYF. The CDR3 DNA reads TGTGCCAGCAGCTTGGTGACTAGCGGTCCGTGGGGGGTCTACGAGCAGTACTTC.

J is TRBJ1-3 and V is TRBV9; D ambiguous. Germline-derived CDR1 and CDR2 are SGDLS and YYNGEE. V dropped 4 bases and J dropped 0 bases, with 2 bases sitting between them. CDR3 size: 12 residues. The CDR3 reads CASSLSGNTIYF. CDR3 sequence (DNA): TGTGCCAGCAGCCTCTCTGGAAACACCATATATTTT.

This clone came up once. This chain joins TRBV25-1 and TRBJ2-1; 12 bases line up with TRBD2. The CDR3 is 16 amino acids. The junction had 4 bases not matched to a gene; V was cut back by 3 bases and J by 4 bases. The germline gives CDR1 MGHDK, CDR2 SYGVNS. The CDR3 DNA follows: TGTGCCAGCAGTGACAACCTAGCGGGGGGGTACAATGAGCAGTTCTTC. It is translated as CASSDNLAGGYNEQFF.

V is TRBV6-6 and J is TRBJ1-3, with D possibly matching TRBD1 (6 bases). With 2 bases removed from V and 6 bases from J, the gap between germline ends came to 14 bases. Germline CDR1 reads MNHNY; CDR2 reads SVGAGI (reference sequence). The CDR3 totals 15 residues. The CDR3 DNA reads TGTGCCAGCAGTTACACCTGGGCAGGGGAAAACACCATATATTTT. Translated, it gives CASSYTWAGENTIYF.

The chain recombines TRBV5-1 with TRBJ2-3, with 10 bases aligning to TRBD2. CDR3 size: 15 residues. V was clipped by 6 bases and J by 2 bases; unmatched bases: 6. Germline values: CDR1 SGHRS, CDR2 YFSETQ. CDR3 in DNA: TGCGCCAGCACTCTAGCGGGGGCGACCACAGATACGCAGTATTTT. It specifies CASTLAGATTDTQYF.

This clone has just one count. The DNA for the CDR3 is TGTGCCAGCAGCCCCCGGGAGGGGGCGCGATACAATGAGCAGTTCTTC. Amino acids: CASSPREGARYNEQFF. The V and J genes are TRBV7-9 and TRBJ2-1; perhaps TRBD2 as D (8 bases). This CDR3 contains 16 residues. Trimming took off 5 bases at V and 4 bases at J, with 18 bases between the two ends. Germline V gene data show CDR1 as SEHNR and CDR2 as FQNEAQ (reference sequence).